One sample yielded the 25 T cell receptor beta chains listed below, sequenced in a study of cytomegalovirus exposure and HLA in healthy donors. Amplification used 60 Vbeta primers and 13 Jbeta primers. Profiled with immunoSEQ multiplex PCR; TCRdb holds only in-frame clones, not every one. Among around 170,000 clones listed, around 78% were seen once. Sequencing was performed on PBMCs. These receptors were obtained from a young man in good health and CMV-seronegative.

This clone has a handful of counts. DNA for the CDR3: TGTGCCAGCAGCTTGGAACGGGGAGGGGCAGGAAATAATCAGCCCCAGCATTTT. Its protein is CASSLERGGAGNNQPQHF. This chain links TRBV5-5 with TRBJ1-5; weak D call: TRBD1 (5 bases). Germline V gene data show CDR1 as SGHKS and CDR2 as YYEKEE (reference sequence). This CDR3 comprises 18 residues. Trimming left V 0 bases short and J 4 bases short, with 20 bases between.

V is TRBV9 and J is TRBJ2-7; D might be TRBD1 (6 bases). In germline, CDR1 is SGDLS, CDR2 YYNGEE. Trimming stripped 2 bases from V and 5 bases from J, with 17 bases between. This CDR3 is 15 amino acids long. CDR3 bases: TGTGCCAGCAGCGTGACCTCCGGGACATTCCACGAGCAGTACTTC. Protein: CASSVTSGTFHEQYF.

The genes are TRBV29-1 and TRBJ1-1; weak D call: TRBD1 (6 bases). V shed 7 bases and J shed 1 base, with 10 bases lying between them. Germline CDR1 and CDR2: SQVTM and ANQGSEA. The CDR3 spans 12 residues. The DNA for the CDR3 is TGCAGCGCCAGGACAGAGAACACTGAAGCTTTCTTT. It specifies CSARTENTEAFF.

CDR3 coding DNA: TGTGCCAGTAGTATAGGGCGACTAGCCGGTAATGAGCAGTTCTTC. It encodes CASSIGRLAGNEQFF. The chain recombines TRBV19 with TRBJ2-1, with 7 bases that match TRBD2. This CDR3 contains 15 residues. V gave up 1 base and J gave up 7 bases; unmatched junction bases: 7. Germline values: CDR1 LNHDA, CDR2 SQIVND (reference sequence).

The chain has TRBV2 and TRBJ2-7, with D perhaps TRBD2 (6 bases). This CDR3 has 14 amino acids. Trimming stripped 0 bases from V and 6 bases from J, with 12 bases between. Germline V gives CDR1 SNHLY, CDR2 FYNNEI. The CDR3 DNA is TGTGCCAGCAGTGAAGCGCTTGGAGGGCGCGAGCAGTACTTC. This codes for CASSEALGGREQYF.

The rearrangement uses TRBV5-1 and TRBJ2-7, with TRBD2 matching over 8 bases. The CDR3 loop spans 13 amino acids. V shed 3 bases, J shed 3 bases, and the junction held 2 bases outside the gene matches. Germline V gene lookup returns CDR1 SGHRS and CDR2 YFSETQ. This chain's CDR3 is CASSSGGNYEQYF. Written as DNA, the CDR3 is TGCGCCAGCAGCTCGGGGGGGAACTACGAGCAGTACTTC. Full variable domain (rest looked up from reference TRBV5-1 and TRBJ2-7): KAGVTQTPRYLIKTRGQQVTLSCSPISGHRSVSWYQQTPGQGLQFLFEYFSETQRNKGNFPGRFSGRQFSNSRSEMNVSTLELGDSALYLCASSSGGNYEQYFGPGTRLTVT.

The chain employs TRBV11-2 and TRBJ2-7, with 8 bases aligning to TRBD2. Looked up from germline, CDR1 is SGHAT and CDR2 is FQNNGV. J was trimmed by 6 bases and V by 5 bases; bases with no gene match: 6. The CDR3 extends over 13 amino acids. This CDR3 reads CASSPTGGAEQYF. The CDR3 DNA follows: TGTGCCAGCAGCCCCACGGGGGGGGCCGAGCAGTACTTC. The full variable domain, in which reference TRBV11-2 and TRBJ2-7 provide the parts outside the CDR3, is EAGVAQSPRYKIIEKRQSVAFWCNPISGHATLYWYQQILGQGPKLLIQFQNNGVVDDSQLPKDRFSAERLKGVDSTLKIQPAKLEDSAVYLCASSPTGGAEQYFGPGTRLTVT.

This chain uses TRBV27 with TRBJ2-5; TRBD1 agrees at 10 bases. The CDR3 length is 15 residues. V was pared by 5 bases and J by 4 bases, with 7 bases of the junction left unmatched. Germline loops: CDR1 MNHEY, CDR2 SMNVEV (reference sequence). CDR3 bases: TGTGCCAGCAGTCCCACCGGGACAGGGGCAGAGACCCAGTACTTC. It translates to CASSPTGTGAETQYF.

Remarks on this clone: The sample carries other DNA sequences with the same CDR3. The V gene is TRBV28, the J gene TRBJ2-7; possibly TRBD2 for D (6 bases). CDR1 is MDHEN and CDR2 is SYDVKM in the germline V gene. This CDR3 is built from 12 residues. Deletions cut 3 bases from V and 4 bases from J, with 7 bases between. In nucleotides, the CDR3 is TGTGCCAGCAGTTTGCGGGGTTACGAGCAGTACTTC. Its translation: CASSLRGYEQYF.

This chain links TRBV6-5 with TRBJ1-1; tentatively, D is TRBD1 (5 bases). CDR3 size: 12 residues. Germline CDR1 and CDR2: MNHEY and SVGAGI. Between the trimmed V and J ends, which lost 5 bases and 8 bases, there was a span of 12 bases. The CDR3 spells CASSGRGTEAFF. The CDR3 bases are TGTGCCAGCAGTGGGAGGGGAACGGAAGCTTTCTTT.

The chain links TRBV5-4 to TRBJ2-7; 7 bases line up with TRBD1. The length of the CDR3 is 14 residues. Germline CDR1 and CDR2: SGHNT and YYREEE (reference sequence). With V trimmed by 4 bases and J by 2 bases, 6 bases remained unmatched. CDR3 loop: CASSEGDSPYEQYF. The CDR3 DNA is TGTGCCAGCAGCGAAGGGGACAGCCCCTACGAGCAGTACTTC.

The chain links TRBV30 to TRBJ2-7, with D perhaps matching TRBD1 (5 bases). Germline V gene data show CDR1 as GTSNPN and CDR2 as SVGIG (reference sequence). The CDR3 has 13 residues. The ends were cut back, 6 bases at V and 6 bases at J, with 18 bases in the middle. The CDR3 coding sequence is TGTGCCTGTGGGGCTCTAGGTCGACTCGAGCAGTACTTC. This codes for CACGALGRLEQYF.

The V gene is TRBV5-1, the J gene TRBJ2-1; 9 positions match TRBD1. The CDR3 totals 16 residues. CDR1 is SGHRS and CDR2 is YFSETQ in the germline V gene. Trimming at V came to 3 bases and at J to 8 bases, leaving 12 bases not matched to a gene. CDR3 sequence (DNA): TGCGCCAGCAGCTACCCCCGGGACAGGGCTGCCGATGAGCAGTTCTTC. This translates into CASSYPRDRAADEQFF.

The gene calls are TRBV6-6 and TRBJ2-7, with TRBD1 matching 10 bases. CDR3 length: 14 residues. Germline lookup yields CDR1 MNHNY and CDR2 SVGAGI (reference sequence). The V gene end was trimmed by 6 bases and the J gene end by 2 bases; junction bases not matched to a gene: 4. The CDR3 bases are TGTGCCAGCAGCCCGGGACAGGGGACCTACGAGCAGTACTTC. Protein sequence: CASSPGQGTYEQYF.

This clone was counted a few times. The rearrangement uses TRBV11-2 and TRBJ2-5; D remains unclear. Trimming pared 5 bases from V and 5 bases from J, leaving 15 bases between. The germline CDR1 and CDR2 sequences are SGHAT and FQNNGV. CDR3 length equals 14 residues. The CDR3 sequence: CASSLSLGPETQYF. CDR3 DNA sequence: TGTGCCAGCAGCCTATCCCTAGGCCCTGAGACCCAGTACTTC.

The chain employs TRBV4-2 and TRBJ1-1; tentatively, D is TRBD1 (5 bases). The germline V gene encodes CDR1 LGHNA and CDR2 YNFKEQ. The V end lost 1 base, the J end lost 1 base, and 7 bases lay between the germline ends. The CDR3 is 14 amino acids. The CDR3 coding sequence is TGTGCCAGCAGCCAAGGACAGCCGAACACTGAAGCTTTCTTT. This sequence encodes CASSQGQPNTEAFF.

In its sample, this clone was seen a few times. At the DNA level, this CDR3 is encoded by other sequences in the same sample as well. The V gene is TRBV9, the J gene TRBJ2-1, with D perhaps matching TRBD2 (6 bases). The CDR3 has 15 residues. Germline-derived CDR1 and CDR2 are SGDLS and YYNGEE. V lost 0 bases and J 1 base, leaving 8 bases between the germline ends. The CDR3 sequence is CASSVGGGSYNEQFF. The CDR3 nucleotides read TGTGCCAGCAGCGTAGGAGGAGGGTCCTACAATGAGCAGTTCTTC.

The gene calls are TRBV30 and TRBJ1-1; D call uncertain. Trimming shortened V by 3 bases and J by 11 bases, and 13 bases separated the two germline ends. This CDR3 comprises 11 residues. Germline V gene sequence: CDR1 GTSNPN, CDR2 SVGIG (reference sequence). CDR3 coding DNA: TGTGCCTGGAGCCCCTCCGTGAGGGCTTTCTTT. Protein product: CAWSPSVRAFF.

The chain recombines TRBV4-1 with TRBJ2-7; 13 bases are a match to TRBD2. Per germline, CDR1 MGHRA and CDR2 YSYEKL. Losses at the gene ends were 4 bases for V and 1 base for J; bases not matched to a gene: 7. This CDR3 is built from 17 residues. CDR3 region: CASSLGLAGEISYEQYF. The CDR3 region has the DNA TGCGCCAGCAGCCTAGGACTAGCGGGAGAAATTTCCTACGAGCAGTACTTC.

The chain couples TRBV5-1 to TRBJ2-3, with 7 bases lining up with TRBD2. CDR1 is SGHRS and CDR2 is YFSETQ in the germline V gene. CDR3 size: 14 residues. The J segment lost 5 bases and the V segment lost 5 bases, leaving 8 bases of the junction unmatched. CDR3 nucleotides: TGCGCCAGCAGTAGTGGGGGGGTGCGAGATACGCAGTATTTT. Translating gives CASSSGGVRDTQYF.

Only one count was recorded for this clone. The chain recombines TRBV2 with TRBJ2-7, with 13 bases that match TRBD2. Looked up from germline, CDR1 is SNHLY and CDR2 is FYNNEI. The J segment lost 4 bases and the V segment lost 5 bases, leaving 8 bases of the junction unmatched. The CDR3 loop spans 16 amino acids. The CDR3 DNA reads TGTGCCAGCAGTCGCCTCAGGACTAGCGGGAGTTACGAGCAGTACTTC. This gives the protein CASSRLRTSGSYEQYF.

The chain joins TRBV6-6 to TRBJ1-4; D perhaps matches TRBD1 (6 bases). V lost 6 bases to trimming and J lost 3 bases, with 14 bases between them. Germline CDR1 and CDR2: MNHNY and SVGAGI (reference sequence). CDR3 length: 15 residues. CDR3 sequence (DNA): TGTGCCAGCAGGGATACAGGGTTGGCTAATGAAAAACTGTTTTTT. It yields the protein CASRDTGLANEKLFF.

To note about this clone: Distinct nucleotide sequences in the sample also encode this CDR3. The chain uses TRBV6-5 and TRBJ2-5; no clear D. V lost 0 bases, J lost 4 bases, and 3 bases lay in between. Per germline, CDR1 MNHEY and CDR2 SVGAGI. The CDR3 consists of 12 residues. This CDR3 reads CASSYSRETQYF. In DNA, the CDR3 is TGTGCCAGCAGTTACTCGCGAGAGACCCAGTACTTC.

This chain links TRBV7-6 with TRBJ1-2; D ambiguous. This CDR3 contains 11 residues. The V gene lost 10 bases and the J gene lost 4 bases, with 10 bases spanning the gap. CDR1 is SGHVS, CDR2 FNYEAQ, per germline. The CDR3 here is CAIAGSYGYTF. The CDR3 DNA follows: TGTGCCATAGCGGGCAGCTATGGCTACACCTTC.

CDR3 region: CAWSVRDMAFF. DNA of the CDR3: TGTGCCTGGAGTGTCCGGGACATGGCTTTCTTT. The genes are TRBV30 and TRBJ1-1, with D possibly being TRBD1 (6 bases). This CDR3 has 11 residues. V was shortened by 0 bases and J by 11 bases, with 10 bases between the two germline ends. Germline V gives CDR1 GTSNPN, CDR2 SVGIG (reference sequence).